This T cell receptor beta chain derives from a study of T cell clonotyping in hematopoietic cell transplantation. Specified time point: recipient sample about 28 days before transplant, after cytoreduction. V lost 4 bases, J lost 4 bases, and 6 bases stayed unmatched. The CDR3 has 14 residues. Germline V lookup: CDR1 SGHRS, CDR2 YFSETQ. The protocol was immunoSEQ multiplex PCR, while the TCRdb copy is restricted to in-frame clones and leaves out a portion. The repertoire has about 20,000 clones, 86% of them found once; the top ten carry 8.4%. This chain uses TRBV5-1 with TRBJ2-5; 8 bases agree with TRBD1. The receptor comes from a man between 45 and 60 years old with acute myeloid leukemia. Some clones in this sample may be carry-over from other donors' samples. The sample was peripheral blood mononuclear cells, taken before stem cell transplant. The DNA of the CDR3 is TGCGCCAGCAGCCGGGGACAGGTTGGAGAGACCCAGTACTTC. Its protein is CASSRGQVGETQYF.